The entry below gives a single T cell receptor (beta chain) sequence along with its context. Looked up from germline, CDR1 is GTSNPN and CDR2 is SVGIG (reference sequence). The J segment lost 12 bases and the V segment lost 0 bases, leaving 10 bases of the junction unmatched. The CDR3 runs to 13 residues. At the deep level, the assay was run. Sequenced by immunoSEQ multiplex PCR; TCRdb stores in-frame clones only, minus some. The table shows approximately 440,000 clones, with around 77% occurring only once. This specimen comes from a study of shared clonotypes between healthy human individuals. The receptor was derived from a woman aged 35 to 49 in good health. Some clones in this sample may be carry-over from other donors' samples. The chain recombines TRBV30 with TRBJ1-2; TRBD1 matches 7 bases. Sequenced input: PBMCs. The CDR3 nucleotides read TGTGCCTGGAGTGTACTAGGGACAGCCAAGAACACCTTC. This codes for CAWSVLGTAKNTF.